Listed here are 10 T cell receptor beta chains from one sample, sequenced in a study of cytomegalovirus exposure and HLA in healthy donors. Primers for the PCR totalled 60 Vbeta and 13 Jbeta. The protocol was immunoSEQ multiplex PCR, while the TCRdb copy is restricted to in-frame clones and leaves out a portion. In the table there are 180,000 or so clones, around 82% of which are singletons. The specimen was PBMCs. Receptors were obtained from a woman between 25 and 40 years old in good health and CMV-seropositive.

This rearrangement joins TRBV6-1 to TRBJ2-5; the match to TRBD1 covers 7 bases. This CDR3 has 12 residues. Germline loops: CDR1 MNHNS, CDR2 SASEGT. With V trimmed by 6 bases and J by 4 bases, 2 bases remained unmatched. This CDR3 reads CASRAGGETQYF. The CDR3 DNA reads as TGTGCCAGCAGGGCAGGGGGAGAGACCCAGTACTTC.

The chain links TRBV19 to TRBJ2-5; D gene uncertain. The V end lost 1 base, the J end lost 1 base, and 7 bases lay between the germline ends. The CDR3 is 14 residues long. Germline CDR1 LNHDA, CDR2 SQIVND (reference sequence). For the CDR3, the DNA is TGTGCCAGTAGTATAGGAGACTCCCAAGAGACCCAGTACTTC. Translation: CASSIGDSQETQYF.

This chain joins TRBV4-3 and TRBJ2-7; 11 bases are shared with TRBD1. V was clipped by 1 base and J by 5 bases; unmatched bases: 10. This CDR3 spans 17 amino acids. Germline V gene sequence: CDR1 LGHNA, CDR2 YSLEER. This CDR3 reads CASSQARPGQGDHEQYF. In DNA form, the CDR3 reads TGCGCCAGCAGCCAAGCTAGACCGGGACAGGGGGACCACGAGCAGTACTTC.

The genes are TRBV4-1 and TRBJ1-6, with 8 positions matching TRBD1. Trimming took 1 base from V and 9 from J; bases not matched to a gene: 5. Germline V gives CDR1 MGHRA, CDR2 YSYEKL. The length of the CDR3 is 15 residues. The CDR3 loop reads CASSQGTGRASPLHF. The DNA for the CDR3 is TGCGCCAGCAGCCAAGGGACAGGGAGGGCTTCACCCCTCCACTTT.

This chain connects TRBV7-2 to TRBJ2-7, with D tentatively TRBD1 (5 bases). CDR3 length: 14 residues. CDR1 SGHTA and CDR2 FQGNSA come from the germline V gene. V was pared by 2 bases and J by 2 bases, with 10 bases between. CDR3 bases: TGTGCCAGCAGCTTACAGGGTGGGCCCTACGAGCAGTACTTC. This sequence encodes CASSLQGGPYEQYF.

In its sample, this clone was seen a few times. The chain combines TRBV7-2 with TRBJ2-5; TRBD1 might be the D (6 bases). CDR3 length equals 13 residues. Trimming removed 5 bases from V and 5 bases from J, with 12 bases in between. Germline CDR1 reads SGHTA; CDR2 reads FQGNSA. The CDR3 DNA follows: TGTGCCAGCAGCCAACAGGGACGCGAGACCCAGTACTTC. It translates to CASSQQGRETQYF.

The chain couples TRBV10-2 to TRBJ2-6; D might be TRBD1 (6 bases). The CDR3 has 17 residues. Germline CDR1 reads WSHSY; CDR2 reads SAAADI. Trimming removed 4 bases at V and 1 base at J, with 14 bases between. The CDR3 DNA reads TGCGCCAGCAGTGGGGGGCAGGGTATATCTGGGGCCAACGTCCTGACTTTC. Its protein is CASSGGQGISGANVLTF.

Remarks on this clone: The same CDR3 also results from other DNA sequences found in this sample. The chain joins TRBV6-6 to TRBJ1-1, with TRBD1 matching 8 bases. The CDR3 contains 14 residues. CDR1 and CDR2 from the germline V gene are MNHNY and SVGAGI (reference sequence). The V and J ends lost 5 bases and 4 bases, in that order; junction bases with no gene match: 6. CDR3 DNA: TGTGCCAGCAGTACACAGGGGGACGGCACTGAAGCTTTCTTT. Translation: CASSTQGDGTEAFF.

This clone was recorded a few times. This chain connects TRBV13 to TRBJ2-3; TRBD2 matches at 10 bases. Germline CDR1 PRHDT, CDR2 FYEKMQ (reference sequence). V lost 5 bases and J lost 0; bases outside the gene matches: 5. The CDR3 covers 16 residues. The CDR3 DNA reads as TGTGCCAGCAGCAGTAGCGGGGGGATCAGCACAGATACGCAGTATTTT. Its protein product is CASSSSGGISTDTQYF.

This clone showed up just once. V is TRBV19 and J is TRBJ1-1; D gene unclear. The CDR3 contains 15 residues. Per germline, CDR1 LNHDA and CDR2 SQIVND (reference sequence). Trimming took 3 bases from V and 4 from J, leaving 15 bases between them. Here the CDR3 reads CASSMIDGEGTEAFF. CDR3 nucleotides: TGTGCCAGTAGTATGATTGATGGGGAGGGCACTGAAGCTTTCTTT.